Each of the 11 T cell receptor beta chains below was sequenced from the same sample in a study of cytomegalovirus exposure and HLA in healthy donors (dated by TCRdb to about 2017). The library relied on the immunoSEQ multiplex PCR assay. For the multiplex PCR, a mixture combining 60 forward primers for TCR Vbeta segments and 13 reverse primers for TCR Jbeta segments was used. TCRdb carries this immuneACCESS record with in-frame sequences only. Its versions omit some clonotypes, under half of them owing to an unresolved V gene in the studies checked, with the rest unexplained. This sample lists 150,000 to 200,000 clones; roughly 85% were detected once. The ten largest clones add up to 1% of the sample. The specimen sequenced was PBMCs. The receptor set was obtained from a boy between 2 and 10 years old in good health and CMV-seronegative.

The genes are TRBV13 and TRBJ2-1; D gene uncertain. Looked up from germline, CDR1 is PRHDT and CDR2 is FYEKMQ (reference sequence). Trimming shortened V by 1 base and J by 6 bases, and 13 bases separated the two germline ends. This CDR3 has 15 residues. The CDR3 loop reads CASSLDGNYGNEQFF. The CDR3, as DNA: TGTGCCAGCAGCTTAGATGGAAACTACGGCAATGAGCAGTTCTTC.

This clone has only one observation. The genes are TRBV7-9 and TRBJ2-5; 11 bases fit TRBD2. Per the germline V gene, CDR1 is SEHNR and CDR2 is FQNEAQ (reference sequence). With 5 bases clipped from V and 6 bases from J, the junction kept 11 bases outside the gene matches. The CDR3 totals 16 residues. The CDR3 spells CASSPRRRLAGKTQYF. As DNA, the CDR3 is TGTGCCAGCAGCCCCCGCCGTAGACTAGCGGGAAAGACCCAGTACTTC.

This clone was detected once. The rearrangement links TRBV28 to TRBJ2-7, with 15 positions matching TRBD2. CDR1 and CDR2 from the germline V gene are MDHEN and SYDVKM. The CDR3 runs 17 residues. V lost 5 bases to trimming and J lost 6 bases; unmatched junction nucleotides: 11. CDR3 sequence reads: CASSPHLGLAGGSEQYF. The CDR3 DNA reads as TGTGCCAGCAGTCCCCACCTAGGACTAGCGGGAGGGTCCGAGCAGTACTTC. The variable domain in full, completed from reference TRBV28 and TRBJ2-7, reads DVKVTQSSRYLVKRTGEKVFLECVQDMDHENMFWYRQDPGLGLRLIYFSYDVKMKEKGDIPEGYSVSREKKERFSLILESASTNQTSMYLCASSPHLGLAGGSEQYFGPGTRLTVT.

The CDR3 spells CASSQEDSRQETQYF. Written as DNA, the CDR3 is TGTGCCAGCAGCCAAGAAGACAGTCGACAAGAGACCCAGTACTTC. The chain recombines TRBV14 with TRBJ2-5, with a weak D call TRBD1 (5 bases). Per germline, CDR1 SGHDN and CDR2 FVKESK. CDR3 length: 15 residues. V was shortened by 0 bases and J by 2 bases, with 10 bases between the two germline ends. Filled out from reference TRBV14 and TRBJ2-5, the complete variable domain reads EAGVTQFPSHSVIEKGQTVTLRCDPISGHDNLYWYRRVMGKEIKFLLHFVKESKQDESGMPNNRFLAERTGGTYSTLKVQPAELEDSGVYFCASSQEDSRQETQYFGPGTRLLVL.

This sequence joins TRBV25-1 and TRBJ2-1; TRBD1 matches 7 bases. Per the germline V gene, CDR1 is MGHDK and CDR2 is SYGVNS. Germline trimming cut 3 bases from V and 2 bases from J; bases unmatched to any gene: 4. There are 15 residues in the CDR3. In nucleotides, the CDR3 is TGTGCCAGCAGTGATGGGCAGGGGGCCTACAATGAGCAGTTCTTC. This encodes CASSDGQGAYNEQFF.

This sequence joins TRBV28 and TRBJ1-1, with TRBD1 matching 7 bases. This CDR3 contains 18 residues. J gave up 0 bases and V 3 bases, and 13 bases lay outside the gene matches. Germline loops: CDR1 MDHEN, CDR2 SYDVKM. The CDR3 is CASSFCWQGDYLNTEAFF. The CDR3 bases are TGTGCCAGCAGTTTTTGTTGGCAGGGGGATTATTTGAACACTGAAGCTTTCTTT.

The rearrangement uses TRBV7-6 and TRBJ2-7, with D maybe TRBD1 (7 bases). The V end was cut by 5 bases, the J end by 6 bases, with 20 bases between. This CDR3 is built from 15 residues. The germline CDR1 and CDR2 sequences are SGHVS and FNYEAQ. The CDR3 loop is CASSRSGQEGREQYF. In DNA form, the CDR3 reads TGTGCCAGCAGCCGGAGCGGACAGGAGGGACGCGAGCAGTACTTC.

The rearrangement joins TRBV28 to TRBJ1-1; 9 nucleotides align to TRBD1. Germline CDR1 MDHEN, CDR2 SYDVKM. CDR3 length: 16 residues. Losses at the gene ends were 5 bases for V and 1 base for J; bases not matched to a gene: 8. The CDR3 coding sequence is TGTGCCAGCAGTGTAGGACAGGGGTTTGAGAACACTGAAGCTTTCTTT. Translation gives CASSVGQGFENTEAFF.

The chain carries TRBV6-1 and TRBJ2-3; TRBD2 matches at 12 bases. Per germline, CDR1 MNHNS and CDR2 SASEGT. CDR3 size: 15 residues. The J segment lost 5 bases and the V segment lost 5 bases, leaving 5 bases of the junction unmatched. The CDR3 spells CASSSLAGGKDTQYF. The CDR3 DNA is TGTGCCAGCAGTTCTCTAGCGGGAGGGAAAGATACGCAGTATTTT.

The CDR3 is CASSDGRYNEQFF. The CDR3 region has the DNA TGTGCCAGCAGTGATGGGCGCTACAATGAGCAGTTCTTC. The chain couples TRBV6-1 to TRBJ2-1; unclear D gene. Germline CDR1 reads MNHNS; CDR2 reads SASEGT. This CDR3 has 13 amino acids. V was cut by 3 bases and J by 3 bases, with 6 bases left in between.

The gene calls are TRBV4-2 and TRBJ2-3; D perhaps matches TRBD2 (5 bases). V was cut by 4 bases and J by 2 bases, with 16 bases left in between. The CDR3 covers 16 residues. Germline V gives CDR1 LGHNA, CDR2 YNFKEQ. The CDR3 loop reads CASSPGIGRATDTQYF. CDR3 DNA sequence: TGTGCCAGCAGCCCTGGGATTGGGCGGGCCACAGATACGCAGTATTTT.